The present T cell receptor beta chain was sequenced within a study of cytomegalovirus exposure and HLA in healthy donors. General study results and limits: HLA alleles showed associations with fewer than 20,000 TCR beta sequences in a later analysis, at a 0.05 false discovery rate. Later work found most CMV-associated TCR beta chains apparently HLA-restricted. Accurate HLA-A and HLA-B prediction from TCR beta sequences was reported for most subjects.

Amplification used 60 Vbeta primers and 13 Jbeta primers. TCRdb's copy holds only in-frame clones and misses some; the assay was immunoSEQ multiplex PCR. Here the sample spans some 110,000 clones, approximately 70% being singletons. A note on this clone: Its target is not known. Other nucleotide sequences in the sample specify the same CDR3.

The germline CDR1 and CDR2 sequences are SGHRS and YFSETQ. V was pared by 2 bases and J by 5 bases, with 5 bases of the junction left unmatched. The CDR3 has 14 residues. The clonotype originates from a boy younger than 18 in good health and CMV-seronegative. Sequenced material: PBMCs. V usage is TRBV5-1 and J usage is TRBJ2-5; 8 positions agree with TRBD1. The DNA of the CDR3 is TGCGCCAGCAGCTTCTCAGGGGGCGGGGAGACCCAGTACTTC. Encoded protein: CASSFSGGGETQYF.